This TCR beta chain was profiled in a study of control samples from healthy donors and cancer patients. The CDR3 totals 11 residues. The V gene lost 6 bases and the J gene lost 0 bases, with 2 bases spanning the gap. From germline, CDR1 is KGHSH and CDR2 LQKENI. Libraries were prepared by immunoSEQ multiplex PCR; TCRdb keeps only in-frame clonotypes and omits some of them. The profile shows some 220,000 clones, around 94% of them singletons. The sequence was obtained from a man aged 50 to 60 in good health. This chain links TRBV18 with TRBJ1-1; unclear D gene. Input material: blood. As DNA, the CDR3 is TGTGCCAGCTCGCTGAACACTGAAGCTTTCTTT. Its protein product is CASSLNTEAFF. The entire variable domain, with the rest obtained from reference TRBV18 and TRBJ1-1, is as follows: NAGVMQNPRHLVRRRGQEARLRCSPMKGHSHVYWYRQLPEEGLKFMVYLQKENIIDESGMPKERFSAEFPKEGPSILRIQQVVRGDSAAYFCASSLNTEAFFGQGTRLTVV.